Listed here is a single TCR beta chain. Its antigen is unidentified. This entry belongs to a study of blood T cells in healthy people across ages. Next came a second PCR, run for 7 to 11 cycles, which used a sample-barcoded 5' primer along with a J-beta primer mix. TCRdb re-derived calls from the 5' RACE reads in MiXCR, one entry per CDR3 protein. The table has some 890,000 distinct CDR3 sequences, 29% seen once. Those donating, healthy Caucasian individuals from Russia, were aged roughly 6 to 95. The CDR3 extends over 15 amino acids. The germline V gene has CDR1 SGHVS and CDR2 FQNEAQ. Trimming shortened V by 5 bases and J by 6 bases, and 19 bases separated the two germline ends. The study's findings and limits: PBMCs went unsorted, and a conclusive naive versus antigen-experienced comparison was therefore prevented.

Another study also made use of these data, one on T cells of mothers and their children.

Sample: blood. This sequence joins TRBV7-8 and TRBJ1-1; weak D call: TRBD1 (6 bases). The origin of this receptor is a woman aged 40-49 years in good health. CDR3 DNA sequence: TGTGCCAGCAGCCTCGGAAGACGGGGGGGGCCTGAAGCTTTCTTT. The encoded protein is CASSLGRRGGPEAFF.